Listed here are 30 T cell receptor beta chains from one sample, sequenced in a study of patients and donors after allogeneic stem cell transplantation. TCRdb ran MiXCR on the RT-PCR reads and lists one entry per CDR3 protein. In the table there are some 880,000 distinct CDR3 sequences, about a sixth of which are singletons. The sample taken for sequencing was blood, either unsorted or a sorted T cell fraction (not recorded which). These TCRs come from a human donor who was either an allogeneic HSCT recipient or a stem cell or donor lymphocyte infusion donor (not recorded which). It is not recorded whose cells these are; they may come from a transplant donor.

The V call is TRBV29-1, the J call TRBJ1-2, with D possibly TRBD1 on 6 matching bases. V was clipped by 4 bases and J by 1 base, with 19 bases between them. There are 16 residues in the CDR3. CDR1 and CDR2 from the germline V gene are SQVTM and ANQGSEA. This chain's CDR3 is CSVGVRGGYDNYGYTF. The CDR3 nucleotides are TGCAGCGTTGGGGTGAGGGGGGGGTATGATAACTATGGCTACACCTTC.

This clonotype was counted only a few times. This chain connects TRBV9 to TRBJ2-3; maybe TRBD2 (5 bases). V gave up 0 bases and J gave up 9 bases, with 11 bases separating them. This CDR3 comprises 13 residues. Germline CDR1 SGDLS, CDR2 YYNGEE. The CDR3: CASSVARESTQYF. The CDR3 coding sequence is TGTGCCAGCAGCGTAGCAAGGGAGTCAACGCAGTATTTT.

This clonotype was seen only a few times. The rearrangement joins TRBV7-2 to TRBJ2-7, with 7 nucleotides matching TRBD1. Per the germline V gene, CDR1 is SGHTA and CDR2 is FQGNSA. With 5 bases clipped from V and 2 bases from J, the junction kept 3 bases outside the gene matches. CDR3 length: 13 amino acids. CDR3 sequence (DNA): TGTGCCAGCAGCATCGACAGGGCCTACGAGCAGTACTTC. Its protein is CASSIDRAYEQYF.

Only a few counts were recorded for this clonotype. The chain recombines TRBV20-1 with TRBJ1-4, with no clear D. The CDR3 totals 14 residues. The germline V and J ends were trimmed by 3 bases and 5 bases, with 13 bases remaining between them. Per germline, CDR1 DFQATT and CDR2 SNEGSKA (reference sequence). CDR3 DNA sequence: TGCAGTGCTAGGGAACGCTTGACAAATGAAAAACTGTTTTTT. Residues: CSARERLTNEKLFF.

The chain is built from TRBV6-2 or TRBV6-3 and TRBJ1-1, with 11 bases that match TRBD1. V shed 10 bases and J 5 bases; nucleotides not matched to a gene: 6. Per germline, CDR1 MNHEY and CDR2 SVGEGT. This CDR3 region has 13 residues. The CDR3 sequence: CATWGQGVTEAFF. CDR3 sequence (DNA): TGTGCCACATGGGGACAGGGGGTTACTGAAGCTTTCTTT.

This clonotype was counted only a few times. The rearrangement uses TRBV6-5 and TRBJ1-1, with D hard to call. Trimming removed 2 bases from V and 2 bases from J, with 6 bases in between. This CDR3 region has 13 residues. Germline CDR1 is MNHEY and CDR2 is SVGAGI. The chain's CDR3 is CASSYQINTEAFF. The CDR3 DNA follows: TGTGCCAGCAGTTACCAGATAAACACTGAAGCTTTCTTT.

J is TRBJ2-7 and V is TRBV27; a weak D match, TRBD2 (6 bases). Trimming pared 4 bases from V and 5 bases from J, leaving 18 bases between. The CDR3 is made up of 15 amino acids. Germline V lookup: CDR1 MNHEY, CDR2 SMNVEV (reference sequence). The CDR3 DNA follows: TGTGCCAGCAGTTCCCTCGGGGGAACGACCGACGAGCAGTACTTC. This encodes CASSSLGGTTDEQYF.

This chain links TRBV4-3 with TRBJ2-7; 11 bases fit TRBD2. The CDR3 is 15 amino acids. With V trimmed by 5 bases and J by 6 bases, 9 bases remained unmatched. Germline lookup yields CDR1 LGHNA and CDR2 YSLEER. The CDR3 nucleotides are TGCGCCAGCAGCTATAAAATAGCGGGGGGGTCCGAGCAGTACTTC. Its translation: CASSYKIAGGSEQYF.

In DNA form, the CDR3 reads TGCGCCAGCAGCCAAGATCCCATCGGGGGCATCACAGATACGCAGTATTTT. It is translated as CASSQDPIGGITDTQYF. V usage is TRBV4-3 and J usage is TRBJ2-3; tentatively, D is TRBD1 or TRBD2 (6 bases each). Germline CDR1 and CDR2: LGHNA and YSLEER. The V gene lost 0 bases and the J gene lost 2 bases, with 15 bases spanning the gap. The CDR3 length is 17 residues.

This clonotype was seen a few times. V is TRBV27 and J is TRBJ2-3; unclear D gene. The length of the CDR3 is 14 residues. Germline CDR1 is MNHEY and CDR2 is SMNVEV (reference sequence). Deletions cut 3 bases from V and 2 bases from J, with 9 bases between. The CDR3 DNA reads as TGTGCCAGCAGTTTTAAAGGGCCCACAGATACGCAGTATTTT. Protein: CASSFKGPTDTQYF.

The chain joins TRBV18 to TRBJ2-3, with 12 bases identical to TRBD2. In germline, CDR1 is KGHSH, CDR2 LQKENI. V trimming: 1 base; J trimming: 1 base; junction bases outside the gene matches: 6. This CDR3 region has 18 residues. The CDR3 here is CASSPLASGRAGTDTQYF. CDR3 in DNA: TGTGCCAGCTCACCACTGGCTAGCGGGAGGGCCGGCACAGATACGCAGTATTTT. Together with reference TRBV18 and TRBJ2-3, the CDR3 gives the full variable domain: NAGVMQNPRHLVRRRGQEARLRCSPMKGHSHVYWYRQLPEEGLKFMVYLQKENIIDESGMPKERFSAEFPKEGPSILRIQQVVRGDSAAYFCASSPLASGRAGTDTQYFGPGTRLTVL.

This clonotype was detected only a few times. CDR3 sequence reads: CAWRVNTEAFF. The CDR3 DNA is TGTGCCTGGAGGGTGAACACTGAAGCTTTCTTT. The chain joins TRBV30 to TRBJ1-1; no definite D call. The germline V gene encodes CDR1 GTSNPN and CDR2 SVGIG (reference sequence). The V end was cut by 3 bases, the J end by 0 bases, with 2 bases between. There are 11 residues in the CDR3.

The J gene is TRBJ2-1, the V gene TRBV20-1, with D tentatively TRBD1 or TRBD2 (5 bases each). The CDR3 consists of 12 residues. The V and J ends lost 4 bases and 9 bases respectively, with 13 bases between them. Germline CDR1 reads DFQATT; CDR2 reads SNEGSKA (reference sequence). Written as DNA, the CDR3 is TGCAGTGCTACCGTACGGGGCGGTGAGCAGTTCTTC. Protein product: CSATVRGGEQFF.

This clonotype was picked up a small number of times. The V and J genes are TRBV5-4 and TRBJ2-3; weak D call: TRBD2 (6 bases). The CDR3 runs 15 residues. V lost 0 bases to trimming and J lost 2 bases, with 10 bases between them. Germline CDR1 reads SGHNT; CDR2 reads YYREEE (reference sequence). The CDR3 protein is CASSLVAELTDTQYF. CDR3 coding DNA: TGTGCCAGCAGCTTGGTAGCGGAACTCACAGATACGCAGTATTTT.

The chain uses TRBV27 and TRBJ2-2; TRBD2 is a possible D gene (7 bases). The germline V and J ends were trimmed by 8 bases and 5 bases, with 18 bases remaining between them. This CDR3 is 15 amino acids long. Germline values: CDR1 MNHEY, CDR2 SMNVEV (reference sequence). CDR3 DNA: TGTGCCAGCGGGCCGGGGGGCTACCAGACCGGGGAGCTGTTTTTT. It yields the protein CASGPGGYQTGELFF.

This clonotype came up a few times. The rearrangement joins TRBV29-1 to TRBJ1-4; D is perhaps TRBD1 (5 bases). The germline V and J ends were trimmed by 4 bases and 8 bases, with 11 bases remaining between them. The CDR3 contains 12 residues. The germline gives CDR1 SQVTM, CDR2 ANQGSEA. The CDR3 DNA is TGCAGCGTTGCGGACGGGGGGGAAAAACTGTTTTTT. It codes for CSVADGGEKLFF.

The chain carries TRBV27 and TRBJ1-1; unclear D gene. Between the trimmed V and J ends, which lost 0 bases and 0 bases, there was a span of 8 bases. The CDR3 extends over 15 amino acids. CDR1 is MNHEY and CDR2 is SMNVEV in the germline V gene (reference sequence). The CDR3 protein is CASSLSKYMNTEAFF. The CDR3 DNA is TGTGCCAGCAGTTTATCGAAATACATGAACACTGAAGCTTTCTTT.

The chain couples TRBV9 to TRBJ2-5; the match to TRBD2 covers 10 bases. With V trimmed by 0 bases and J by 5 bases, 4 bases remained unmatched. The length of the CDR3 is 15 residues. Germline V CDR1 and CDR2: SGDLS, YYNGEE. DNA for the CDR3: TGTGCCAGCAGCGTAGGGATAGCGGGGGGCGAGACCCAGTACTTC. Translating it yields CASSVGIAGGETQYF.

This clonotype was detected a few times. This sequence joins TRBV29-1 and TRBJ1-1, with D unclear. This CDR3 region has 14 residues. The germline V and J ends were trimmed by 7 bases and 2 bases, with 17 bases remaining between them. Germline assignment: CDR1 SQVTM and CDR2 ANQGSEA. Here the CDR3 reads CSGSDAFLNTEAFF. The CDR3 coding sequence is TGCAGCGGCTCGGACGCATTTTTAAACACTGAAGCTTTCTTT.

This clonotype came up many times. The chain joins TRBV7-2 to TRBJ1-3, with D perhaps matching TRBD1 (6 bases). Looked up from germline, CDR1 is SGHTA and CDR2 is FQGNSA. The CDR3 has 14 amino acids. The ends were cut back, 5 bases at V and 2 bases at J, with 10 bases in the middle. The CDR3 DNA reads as TGTGCCAGCAGCCCCCGGACAGCTGGAAACACCATATATTTT. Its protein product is CASSPRTAGNTIYF.

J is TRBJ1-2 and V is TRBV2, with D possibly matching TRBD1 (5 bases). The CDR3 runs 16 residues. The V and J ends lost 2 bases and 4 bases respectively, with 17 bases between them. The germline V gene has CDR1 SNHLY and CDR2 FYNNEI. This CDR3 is CASSEKMGRALYGYTF. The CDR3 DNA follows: TGTGCCAGCAGTGAAAAGATGGGCAGGGCTCTCTATGGCTACACCTTC.

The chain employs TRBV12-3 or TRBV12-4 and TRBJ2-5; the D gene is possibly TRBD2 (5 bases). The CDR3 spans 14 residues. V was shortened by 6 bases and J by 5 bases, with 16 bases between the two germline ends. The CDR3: CASSKRGLSETQYF. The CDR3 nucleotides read TGTGCCAGCAGCAAACGAGGGTTATCGGAGACCCAGTACTTC.

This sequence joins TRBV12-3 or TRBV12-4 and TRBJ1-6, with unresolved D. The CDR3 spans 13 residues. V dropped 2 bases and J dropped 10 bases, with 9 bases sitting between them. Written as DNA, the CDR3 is TGTGCCAGCAGTTTAAGCTCTCAGTCACCCCTCCACTTT. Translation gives CASSLSSQSPLHF.

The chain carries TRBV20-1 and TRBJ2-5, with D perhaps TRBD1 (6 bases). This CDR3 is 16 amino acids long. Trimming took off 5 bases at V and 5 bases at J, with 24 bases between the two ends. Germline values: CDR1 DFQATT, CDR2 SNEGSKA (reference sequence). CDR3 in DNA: TGCAGTGCTGGAGGTGGAGCGCAGGGGCGGATGGAGACCCAGTACTTC. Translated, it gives CSAGGGAQGRMETQYF.

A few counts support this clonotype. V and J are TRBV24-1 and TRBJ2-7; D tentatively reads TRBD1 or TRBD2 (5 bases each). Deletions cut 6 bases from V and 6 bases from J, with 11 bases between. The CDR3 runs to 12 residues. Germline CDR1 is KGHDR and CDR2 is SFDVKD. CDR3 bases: TGTGCCACCAGTCATGGGGGTCTCGAGCAGTACTTC. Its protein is CATSHGGLEQYF.

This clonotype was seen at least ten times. CDR3 amino acids: CASSAGGFPYKSTGELFF. In DNA form, the CDR3 reads TGTGCCAGCAGTGCAGGGGGGTTCCCATACAAAAGTACCGGGGAGCTGTTTTTT. The genes are TRBV12-3 or TRBV12-4 and TRBJ2-2, with TRBD1 as a possible D gene (7 bases). The CDR3 length is 18 residues. The V and J ends lost 5 bases and 5 bases respectively, with 24 bases between them.

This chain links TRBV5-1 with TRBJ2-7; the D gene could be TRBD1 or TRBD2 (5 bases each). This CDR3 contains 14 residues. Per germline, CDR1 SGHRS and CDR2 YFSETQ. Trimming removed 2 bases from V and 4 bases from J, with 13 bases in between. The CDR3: CASSLSGSGYEQYF. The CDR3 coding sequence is TGCGCCAGCAGCTTATCAGGGAGCGGATACGAGCAGTACTTC.

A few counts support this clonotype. CDR3 loop: CASRDGQWTNEKLFF. CDR3 DNA: TGTGCCAGCAGAGACGGACAGTGGACTAATGAAAAACTGTTTTTT. The chain couples TRBV3-1 to TRBJ1-4; TRBD1 might be the D (6 bases). The CDR3 length is 15 residues. Trimming removed 6 bases from V and 2 bases from J, with 13 bases in between. Germline V gene data show CDR1 as LGHDT and CDR2 as YNNKEL (reference sequence).

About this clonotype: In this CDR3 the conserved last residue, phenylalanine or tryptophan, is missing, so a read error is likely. CDR3 nucleotides: TGTGCCAGCAGTTACTCGACGGGGGAACGAAACAATGAGCAGTTCCTC. This sequence encodes CASSYSTGERNNEQFL. This chain joins TRBV6-5 and TRBJ2-1; maybe TRBD2 (6 bases). Germline CDR1 MNHEY, CDR2 SVGAGI. V was pared by 0 bases and J by 5 bases, with 14 bases between. The CDR3 length is 16 residues.

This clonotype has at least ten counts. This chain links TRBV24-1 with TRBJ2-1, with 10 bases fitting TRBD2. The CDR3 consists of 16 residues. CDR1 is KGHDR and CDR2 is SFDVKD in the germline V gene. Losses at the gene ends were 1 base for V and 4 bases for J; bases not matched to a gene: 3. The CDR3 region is CATSDFSLAGYNEQFF. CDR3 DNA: TGTGCCACCAGTGATTTTTCACTAGCGGGGTACAATGAGCAGTTCTTC.